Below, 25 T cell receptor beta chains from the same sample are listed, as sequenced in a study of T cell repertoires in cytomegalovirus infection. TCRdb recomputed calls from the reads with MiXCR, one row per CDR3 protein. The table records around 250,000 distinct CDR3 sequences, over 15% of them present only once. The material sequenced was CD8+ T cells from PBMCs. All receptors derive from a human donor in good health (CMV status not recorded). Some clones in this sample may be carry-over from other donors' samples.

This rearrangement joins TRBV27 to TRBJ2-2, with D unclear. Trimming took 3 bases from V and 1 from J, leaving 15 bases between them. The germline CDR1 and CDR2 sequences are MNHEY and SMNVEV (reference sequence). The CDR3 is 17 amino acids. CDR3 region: CASSFLPVRQNTGELFF. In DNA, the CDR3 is TGTGCCAGCAGTTTCCTTCCGGTCAGGCAGAACACCGGGGAGCTGTTTTTT.

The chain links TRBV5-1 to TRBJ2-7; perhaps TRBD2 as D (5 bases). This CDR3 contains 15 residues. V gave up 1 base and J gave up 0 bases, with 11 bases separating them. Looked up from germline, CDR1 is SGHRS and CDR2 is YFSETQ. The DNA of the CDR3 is TGCGCCAGCAGCTTGACGGGATCTGGCTCCTACGAGCAGTACTTC. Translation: CASSLTGSGSYEQYF.

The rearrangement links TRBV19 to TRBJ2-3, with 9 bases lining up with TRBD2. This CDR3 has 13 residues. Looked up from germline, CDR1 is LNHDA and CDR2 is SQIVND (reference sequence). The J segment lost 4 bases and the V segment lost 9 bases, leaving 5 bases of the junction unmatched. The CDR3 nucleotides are TGTGCCAGGCAAGCGGGGGGTGCAGATACGCAGTATTTT. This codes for CARQAGGADTQYF.

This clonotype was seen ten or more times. This chain's CDR3 is CASKKRTATNEKLFF. CDR3 sequence (DNA): TGTGCCAGCAAAAAACGGACAGCAACTAATGAAAAACTGTTTTTT. The chain is built from TRBV6-6 and TRBJ1-4; tentatively, D is TRBD1 (6 bases). The CDR3 length is 15 residues. CDR1 is MNHNY, CDR2 SVGAGI, per germline (reference sequence). Trimming removed 7 bases at V and 0 bases at J, with 12 bases between.

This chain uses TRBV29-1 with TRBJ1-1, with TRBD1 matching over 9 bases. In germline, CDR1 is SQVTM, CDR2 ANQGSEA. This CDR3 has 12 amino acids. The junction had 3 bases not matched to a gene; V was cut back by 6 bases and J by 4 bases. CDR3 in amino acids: CSVSTGGTEAFF. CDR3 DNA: TGCAGCGTATCGACAGGGGGCACTGAAGCTTTCTTT.

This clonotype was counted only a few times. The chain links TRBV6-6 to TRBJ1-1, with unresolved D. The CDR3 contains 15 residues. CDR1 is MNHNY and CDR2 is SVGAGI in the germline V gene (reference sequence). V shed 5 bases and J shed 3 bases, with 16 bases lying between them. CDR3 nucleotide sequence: TGTGCCAGCAGTGTTAGTGGCATTCTTGACACTGAAGCTTTCTTT. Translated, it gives CASSVSGILDTEAFF.

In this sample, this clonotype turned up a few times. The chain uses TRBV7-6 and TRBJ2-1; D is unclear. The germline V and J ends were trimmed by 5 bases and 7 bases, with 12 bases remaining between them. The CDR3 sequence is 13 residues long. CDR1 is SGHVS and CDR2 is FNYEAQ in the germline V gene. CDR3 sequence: CASSASFGNEQFF. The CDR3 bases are TGTGCCAGCAGCGCCTCTTTCGGGAATGAGCAGTTCTTC.

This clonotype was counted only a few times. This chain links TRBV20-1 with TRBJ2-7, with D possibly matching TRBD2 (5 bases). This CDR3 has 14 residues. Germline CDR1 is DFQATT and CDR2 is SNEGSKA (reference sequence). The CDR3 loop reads CSALQRRWSYEQYF. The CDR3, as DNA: TGCAGCGCCCTCCAAAGGAGGTGGTCCTACGAGCAGTACTTC.

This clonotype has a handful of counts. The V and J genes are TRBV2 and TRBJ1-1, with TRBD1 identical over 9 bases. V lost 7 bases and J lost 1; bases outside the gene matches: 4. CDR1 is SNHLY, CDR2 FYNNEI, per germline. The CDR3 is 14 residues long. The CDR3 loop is CASKTGGRNTEAFF. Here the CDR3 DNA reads TGTGCCAGCAAAACAGGGGGCCGGAACACTGAAGCTTTCTTT.

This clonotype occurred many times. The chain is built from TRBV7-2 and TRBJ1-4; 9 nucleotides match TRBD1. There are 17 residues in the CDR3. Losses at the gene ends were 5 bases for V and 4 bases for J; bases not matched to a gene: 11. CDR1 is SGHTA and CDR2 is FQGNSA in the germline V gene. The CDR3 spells CASSPTGGASVNEKLFF. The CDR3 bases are TGTGCCAGCAGCCCAACAGGGGGCGCTTCTGTTAATGAAAAACTGTTTTTT.

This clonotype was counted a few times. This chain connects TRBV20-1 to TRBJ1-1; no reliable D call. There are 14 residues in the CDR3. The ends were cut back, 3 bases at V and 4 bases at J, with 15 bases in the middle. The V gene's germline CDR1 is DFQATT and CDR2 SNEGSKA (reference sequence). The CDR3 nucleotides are TGCAGTGCTAGTGTACGGCCACGGTTCACTGAAGCTTTCTTT. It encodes CSASVRPRFTEAFF.

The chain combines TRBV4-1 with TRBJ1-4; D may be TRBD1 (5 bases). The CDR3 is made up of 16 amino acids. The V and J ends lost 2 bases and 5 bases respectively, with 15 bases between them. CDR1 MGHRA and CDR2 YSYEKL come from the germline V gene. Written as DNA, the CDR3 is TGCGCCAGCAGCCAATCCCCAGGGTTCTTGAATGAAAAACTGTTTTTT. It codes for CASSQSPGFLNEKLFF.

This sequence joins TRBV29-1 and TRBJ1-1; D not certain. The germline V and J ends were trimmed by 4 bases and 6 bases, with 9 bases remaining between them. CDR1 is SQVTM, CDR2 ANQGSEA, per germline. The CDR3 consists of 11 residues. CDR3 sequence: CSVGPGPEAFF. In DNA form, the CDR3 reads TGCAGCGTTGGACCAGGACCTGAAGCTTTCTTT.

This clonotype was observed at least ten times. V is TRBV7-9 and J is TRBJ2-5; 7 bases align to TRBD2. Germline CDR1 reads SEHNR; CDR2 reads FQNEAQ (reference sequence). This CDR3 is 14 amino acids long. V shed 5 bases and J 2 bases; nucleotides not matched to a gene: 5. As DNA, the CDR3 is TGTGCCAGCAGCGCCCGGCGGGGGCAAGAGACCCAGTACTTC. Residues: CASSARRGQETQYF.

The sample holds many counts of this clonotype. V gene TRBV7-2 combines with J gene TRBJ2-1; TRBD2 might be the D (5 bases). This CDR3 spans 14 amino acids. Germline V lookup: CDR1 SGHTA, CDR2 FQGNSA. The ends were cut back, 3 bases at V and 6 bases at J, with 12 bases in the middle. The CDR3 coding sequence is TGTGCCAGCAGCTTGCCGGCTAGCCGCAATGAGCAGTTCTTC. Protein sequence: CASSLPASRNEQFF.

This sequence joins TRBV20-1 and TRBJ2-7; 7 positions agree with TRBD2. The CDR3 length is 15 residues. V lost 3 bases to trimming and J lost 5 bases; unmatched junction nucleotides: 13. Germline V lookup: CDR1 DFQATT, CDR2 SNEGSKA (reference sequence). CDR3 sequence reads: CSARAISGTIDEQYF. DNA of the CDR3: TGCAGTGCTAGGGCCATTTCCGGGACTATTGACGAGCAGTACTTC.

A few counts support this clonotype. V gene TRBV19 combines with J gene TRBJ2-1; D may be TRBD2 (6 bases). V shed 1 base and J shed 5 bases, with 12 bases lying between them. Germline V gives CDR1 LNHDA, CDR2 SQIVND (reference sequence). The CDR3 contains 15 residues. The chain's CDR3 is CASSIALAPNNEQFF. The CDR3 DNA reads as TGTGCCAGTAGTATAGCACTAGCCCCCAACAATGAGCAGTTCTTC.

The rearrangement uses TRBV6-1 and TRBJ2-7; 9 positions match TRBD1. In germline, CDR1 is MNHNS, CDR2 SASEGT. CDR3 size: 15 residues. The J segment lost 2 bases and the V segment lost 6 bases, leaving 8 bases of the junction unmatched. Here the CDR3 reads CASSHRDRDPYEQYF. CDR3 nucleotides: TGTGCCAGCAGCCACCGGGACAGGGACCCCTACGAGCAGTACTTC.

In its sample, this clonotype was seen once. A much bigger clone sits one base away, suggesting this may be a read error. CDR3 in amino acids: CASNNRNTGELFF. The CDR3 DNA reads as TGTGCCAGCAACAACAGGAACACCGGGGAGCTGTTTTTT. The chain joins TRBV7-9 to TRBJ2-2; unclear D gene. V lost 7 bases to trimming and J lost 1 base, with 7 bases between them. CDR1 and CDR2 from the germline V gene are SEHNR and FQNEAQ (reference sequence). The CDR3 spans 13 residues.

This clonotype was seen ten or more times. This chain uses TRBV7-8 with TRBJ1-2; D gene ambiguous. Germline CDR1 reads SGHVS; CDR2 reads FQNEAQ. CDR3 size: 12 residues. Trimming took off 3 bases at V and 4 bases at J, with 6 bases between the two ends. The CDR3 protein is CASSFGFYGYTF. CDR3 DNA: TGTGCCAGCAGCTTTGGGTTCTATGGCTACACCTTC.

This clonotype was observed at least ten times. The CDR3 DNA is TGTGCCAGCAGTTTATTGGCAGGGAGGAATTCGGGCAATCAGCCCCAGCATTTT. Translated: CASSLLAGRNSGNQPQHF. The rearrangement uses TRBV12-3 or TRBV12-4 and TRBJ1-5; a weak D match, TRBD1 (5 bases). Trimming removed 2 bases from V and 2 bases from J, with 19 bases in between. The CDR3 is made up of 18 amino acids.

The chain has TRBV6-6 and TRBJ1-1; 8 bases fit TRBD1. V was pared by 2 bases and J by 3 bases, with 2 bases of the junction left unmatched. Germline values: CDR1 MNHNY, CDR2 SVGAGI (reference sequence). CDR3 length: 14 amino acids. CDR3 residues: CASSYPDRDTEAFF. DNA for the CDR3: TGTGCCAGCAGTTACCCGGACAGGGACACTGAAGCTTTCTTT.

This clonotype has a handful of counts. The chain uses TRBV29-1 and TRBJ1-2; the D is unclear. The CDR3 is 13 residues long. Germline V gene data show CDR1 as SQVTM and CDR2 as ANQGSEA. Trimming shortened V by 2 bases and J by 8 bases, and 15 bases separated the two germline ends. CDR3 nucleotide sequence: TGCAGCGTTGAATTTGGCCCCCGGGGAGGCTACACCTTC. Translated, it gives CSVEFGPRGGYTF. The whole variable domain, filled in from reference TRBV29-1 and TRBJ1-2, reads SAVISQKPSRDICQRGTSLTIQCQVDSQVTMMFWYRQQPGQSLTLIATANQGSEATYESGFVIDKFPISRPNLTFSTLTVSNMSPEDSSIYLCSVEFGPRGGYTFGSGTRLTVV.

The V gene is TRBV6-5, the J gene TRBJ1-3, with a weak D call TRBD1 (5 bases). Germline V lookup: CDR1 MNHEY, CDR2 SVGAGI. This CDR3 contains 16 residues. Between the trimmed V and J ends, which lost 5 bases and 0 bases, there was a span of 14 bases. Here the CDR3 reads CASSDQQEFSGNTIYF. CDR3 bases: TGTGCCAGCAGTGACCAACAGGAATTCTCTGGAAACACCATATATTTT.

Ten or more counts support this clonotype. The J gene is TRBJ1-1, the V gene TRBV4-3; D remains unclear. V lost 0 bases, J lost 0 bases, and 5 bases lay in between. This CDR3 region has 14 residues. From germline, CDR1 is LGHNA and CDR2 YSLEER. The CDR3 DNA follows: TGCGCCAGCAGCCAAGAACCGGTGAACACTGAAGCTTTCTTT. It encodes CASSQEPVNTEAFF.